This record concerns one T cell receptor beta chain sequence. Both TCR beta VDJ combination and CDR3 sequence profiling were carried out. Genomic DNA was the template for this profiling. TCRdb ran MiXCR on the reads and lists one entry per CDR3 protein. Here the sample spans around 200,000 distinct CDR3 sequences, roughly 60% being singletons. Germline values: CDR1 SGHRS, CDR2 YFSETQ. With V trimmed by 4 bases and J by 2 bases, 6 bases remained unmatched. The CDR3 is made up of 15 amino acids. The data were obtained in a study of CD8+CD57+ T cells in acquired aplastic anemia. Before being chosen for sequencing, patients had shown CD8+CD57+ cell expansion by flow cytometry.

The rearrangement joins TRBV5-1 to TRBJ2-5; TRBD2 aligns across 9 bases. Sequenced: sorted CD4+, CD8+, or CD8+CD57+ T cells (not recorded which) from PBMCs. This clonotype was sampled from a human donor with aplastic anemia. The CDR3 sequence: CASSIPSGVQETQYF. The CDR3 DNA reads TGCGCCAGCAGCATCCCTAGCGGGGTACAAGAGACCCAGTACTTC. The entire variable domain, with the rest obtained from reference TRBV5-1 and TRBJ2-5, is as follows: KAGVTQTPRYLIKTRGQQVTLSCSPISGHRSVSWYQQTPGQGLQFLFEYFSETQRNKGNFPGRFSGRQFSNSRSEMNVSTLELGDSALYLCASSIPSGVQETQYFGPGTRLLVL.